The sequence of this T cell receptor (beta chain) was determined in a study of CD8 T cells in Susac syndrome. Between the trimmed V and J ends, which lost 5 bases and 6 bases, there was a span of 11 bases. Germline CDR1 SQVTM, CDR2 ANQGSEA. The CDR3 extends over 12 amino acids. Reverse transcription used 0.5 to 1 ug RNA and random hexamers. The amplification used immunoSEQ multiplex PCR on TCR beta CDR3; it spanned 54 Vbeta and 13 Jbeta. Each CDR3 protein gets one entry after TCRdb re-called the immunoSEQ multiplex PCR reads with MiXCR. The table has 84,000 or so distinct CDR3 sequences, 95% seen once; the top ten hold about 0.45%.

The receptor was isolated from a human donor with Susac syndrome. The sample comprised CD8+ T cells from PBMCs. The rearrangement joins TRBV29-1 to TRBJ2-1, with a weak D call TRBD1 (6 bases). The DNA for the CDR3 is TGCAGCGTTTCCGACAGGATCAATGAGCAGTTCTTC. This gives the protein CSVSDRINEQFF.